The 26 T cell receptor beta chains below come from one sample, sequenced in a study of T cell repertoires in cytomegalovirus infection. TCRdb ran MiXCR on the reads and lists one entry per CDR3 protein. The sample lists more than 20,000 distinct CDR3 sequences; 22% were seen once. Their antigen targets remain unknown. The sequencing used CD8+ T cells from cultured PBMCs, collected from culture after CMV antigen stimulation. Receptors were obtained from a human donor in good health (CMV status not recorded). Some clones in this sample may be carry-over from other donors' samples.

The table lists this clonotype with many counts. V usage is TRBV7-2 and J usage is TRBJ2-1; a possible D gene is TRBD1 (5 bases). Germline CDR1 reads SGHTA; CDR2 reads FQGNSA. CDR3 length equals 16 residues. Trimming left V 0 bases short and J 4 bases short, with 13 bases between. The CDR3 loop reads CASSLAVGLSYNEQFF. CDR3 bases: TGTGCCAGCAGCTTAGCTGTGGGGCTCAGTTACAATGAGCAGTTCTTC.

J is TRBJ2-2 and V is TRBV5-6, with TRBD1 identical over 7 bases. Germline V CDR1 and CDR2: SGHDT, YYEEEE. V lost 5 bases, J lost 5 bases, and 15 bases stayed unmatched. This CDR3 region has 17 residues. The CDR3 nucleotides are TGTGCCAGCAGTTGGGGAGCCGGGACAGATAAGACCGGGGAGCTGTTTTTT. Translated, it gives CASSWGAGTDKTGELFF.

V usage is TRBV27 and J usage is TRBJ2-1; D is ambiguous. CDR1 is MNHEY and CDR2 is SMNVEV in the germline V gene (reference sequence). V was shortened by 3 bases and J by 8 bases, with 20 bases between the two germline ends. The CDR3 consists of 16 residues. CDR3 in amino acids: CASSFMSRLAEDEQFF. CDR3 coding DNA: TGTGCCAGCAGTTTTATGTCCCGACTCGCTGAAGATGAGCAGTTCTTC.

This clonotype was recorded at least ten times. The chain recombines TRBV19 with TRBJ1-1; D unclear. V dropped 3 bases and J dropped 1 base, with 6 bases sitting between them. The CDR3 extends over 13 amino acids. Germline V CDR1 and CDR2: LNHDA, SQIVND (reference sequence). As DNA, the CDR3 is TGTGCCAGTAGTATGGGAACGAACACTGAAGCTTTCTTT. This codes for CASSMGTNTEAFF. Complete variable domain (other parts from reference TRBV19 and TRBJ1-1): DGGITQSPKYLFRKEGQNVTLSCEQNLNHDAMYWYRQDPGQGLRLIYYSQIVNDFQKGDIAEGYSVSREKKESFPLTVTSAQKNPTAFYLCASSMGTNTEAFFGQGTRLTVV.

This clonotype showed up many times. CDR3 region: CASSESGQINYGYTF. In DNA form, the CDR3 reads TGTGCCAGCAGTGAATCGGGACAGATTAACTATGGCTACACCTTC. The chain has TRBV6-1 and TRBJ1-2; 7 nucleotides align to TRBD1. Germline V gene data show CDR1 as MNHNS and CDR2 as SASEGT. The CDR3 runs 15 residues. With V trimmed by 2 bases and J by 1 base, 4 bases remained unmatched.

In this sample, this clonotype turned up a few times. This chain uses TRBV28 with TRBJ1-1, with 7 bases fitting TRBD1. The CDR3 sequence is 11 residues long. After removal of 8 bases from V and 4 bases from J, the junction contained 1 base not matched to a gene. From germline, CDR1 is MDHEN and CDR2 SYDVKM. CDR3 sequence (DNA): TGTGCCAGCTACAGGGGCACTGAAGCTTTCTTT. This codes for CASYRGTEAFF.

Ten or more counts support this clonotype. The chain couples TRBV5-5 to TRBJ2-3; D possibly corresponds to TRBD2 (6 bases). The CDR3 runs 16 residues. Germline loops: CDR1 SGHKS, CDR2 YYEKEE (reference sequence). With 1 base removed from V and 6 bases from J, the gap between germline ends came to 18 bases. CDR3 amino acids: CASSLRRVLTGDTQYF. The CDR3 DNA is TGTGCCAGCAGCTTGAGGAGGGTCCTGACGGGGGATACGCAGTATTTT.

This clonotype was counted ten times or more. CDR3 nucleotide sequence: TGTGCCAGCACCCACGAGGAGACCCAGTACTTC. It encodes CASTHEETQYF. V and J are TRBV7-6 and TRBJ2-5; D ambiguous. Trimming left V 7 bases short and J 5 bases short, with 8 bases between. CDR1 is SGHVS and CDR2 is FNYEAQ in the germline V gene. CDR3 size: 11 residues.

The chain combines TRBV5-1 with TRBJ2-5, with D perhaps matching TRBD2 (5 bases). The V end lost 2 bases, the J end lost 1 base, and 6 bases lay between the germline ends. Germline V gene data show CDR1 as SGHRS and CDR2 as YFSETQ. This CDR3 has 13 residues. This CDR3 is CASSFGVQETQYF. Written as DNA, the CDR3 is TGCGCCAGCAGCTTCGGGGTCCAAGAGACCCAGTACTTC. Combining the CDR3 with reference TRBV5-1 and TRBJ2-5 gives the whole variable domain KAGVTQTPRYLIKTRGQQVTLSCSPISGHRSVSWYQQTPGQGLQFLFEYFSETQRNKGNFPGRFSGRQFSNSRSEMNVSTLELGDSALYLCASSFGVQETQYFGPGTRLLVL.

This chain links TRBV6-2 or TRBV6-3 with TRBJ2-1; 8 bases agree with TRBD2. In germline, CDR1 is MNHEY, CDR2 SVGEGT. The V and J ends lost 6 bases and 4 bases, in that order; junction bases with no gene match: 8. The length of the CDR3 is 15 residues. The CDR3 nucleotides are TGTGCCAGCAGGCCCGGGACTAGTTCTTACAATGAGCAGTTCTTC. Its translation: CASRPGTSSYNEQFF.

The chain recombines TRBV4-1 with TRBJ1-2; 9 nucleotides align to TRBD1. Germline V gene lookup returns CDR1 MGHRA and CDR2 YSYEKL. V dropped 4 bases and J dropped 2; count of bases not matched to a gene: 11. This CDR3 spans 17 amino acids. CDR3 loop: CASSRPTGGSSNYGYTF. The CDR3, as DNA: TGCGCCAGCAGCCGCCCGACAGGGGGGAGTTCAAACTATGGCTACACCTTC.

Many counts were recorded for this clonotype. The chain employs TRBV5-1 and TRBJ1-1, with TRBD1 matching 11 bases. Germline V gene sequence: CDR1 SGHRS, CDR2 YFSETQ. The V segment lost 4 bases and the J segment 3 bases; nucleotides outside the gene matches: 2. This CDR3 has 14 residues. The CDR3 DNA is TGCGCCAGCAGCGGACAGGGGGCTTACACTGAAGCTTTCTTT. It codes for CASSGQGAYTEAFF.

This clonotype was observed a handful of times. The genes are TRBV28 and TRBJ1-5; 8 bases are shared with TRBD1. The V gene's germline CDR1 is MDHEN and CDR2 SYDVKM. Trimming cost V 7 bases and J 5 bases; bases outside gene matches: 10. The CDR3 spans 15 residues. The CDR3 sequence: CASIPRGTGHQPQHF. The CDR3 DNA follows: TGTGCCAGCATCCCCCGAGGGACAGGTCATCAGCCCCAGCATTTT.

This chain links TRBV5-1 with TRBJ2-1; no clear D gene. Germline V gives CDR1 SGHRS, CDR2 YFSETQ. Between the trimmed V and J ends, which lost 1 base and 4 bases, there was a span of 9 bases. The CDR3 has 14 amino acids. CDR3 amino acids: CASSLMVAYNEQFF. CDR3 DNA: TGCGCCAGCAGCTTGATGGTCGCATACAATGAGCAGTTCTTC.

This clonotype was seen a handful of times. The chain couples TRBV4-2 to TRBJ1-5; 9 nucleotides agree with TRBD1. CDR1 and CDR2 from the germline V gene are LGHNA and YNFKEQ. Trimming at V came to 0 bases and at J to 7 bases, leaving 7 bases not matched to a gene. CDR3 size: 16 residues. CDR3: CASSQETGGGGQPQHF. The CDR3 DNA is TGTGCCAGCAGCCAAGAGACAGGGGGTGGTGGACAGCCCCAGCATTTT.

This clonotype was seen a handful of times. This chain joins TRBV12-3 or TRBV12-4 and TRBJ1-1; the D is unclear. Trimming left V 5 bases short and J 4 bases short, with 14 bases between. CDR3 length: 14 residues. This CDR3 is CASSPQADLTEAFF. The CDR3 DNA follows: TGTGCCAGCAGTCCCCAAGCGGACCTCACTGAAGCTTTCTTT.

The chain combines TRBV6-6 with TRBJ2-3; 7 nucleotides match TRBD1. Trimming cost V 7 bases and J 4 bases; bases outside gene matches: 11. CDR3 length: 15 residues. Looked up from germline, CDR1 is MNHNY and CDR2 is SVGAGI (reference sequence). CDR3 bases: TGTGCCAGCACCAAAATACAGGGGTACGCAGATACGCAGTATTTT. It codes for CASTKIQGYADTQYF.

This chain connects TRBV28 to TRBJ1-5; no clear D. V lost 6 bases, J lost 7 bases, and 10 bases lay in between. CDR1 MDHEN and CDR2 SYDVKM come from the germline V gene. This CDR3 is built from 12 residues. DNA for the CDR3: TGTGCCAGCAGCGACGGGATCCAGCCCCAGCATTTT. It encodes CASSDGIQPQHF.

There are many counts of this clonotype. The chain links TRBV10-3 to TRBJ1-5; TRBD1 agrees at 8 bases. This CDR3 has 16 amino acids. Looked up from germline, CDR1 is ENHRY and CDR2 is SYGVKD. V dropped 0 bases and J dropped 3; count of bases not matched to a gene: 4. The CDR3 protein is CAISESNRGANQPQHF. CDR3 coding DNA: TGTGCCATCAGTGAGTCCAACAGGGGGGCCAATCAGCCCCAGCATTTT.

This clonotype appeared a few times. The J gene is TRBJ1-1, the V gene TRBV27; D remains unclear. Trimming stripped 3 bases from V and 5 bases from J, with 13 bases between. The length of the CDR3 is 14 residues. From germline, CDR1 is MNHEY and CDR2 SMNVEV (reference sequence). CDR3 residues: CASSFYSGKTEAFF. The CDR3 region has the DNA TGTGCCAGCAGTTTTTATTCGGGGAAGACTGAAGCTTTCTTT.

This chain joins TRBV5-1 and TRBJ2-7; the D call may be TRBD1 or TRBD2 (5 bases each). Germline CDR1 and CDR2: SGHRS and YFSETQ. This CDR3 is built from 14 residues. V dropped 4 bases and J dropped 0 bases, with 11 bases sitting between them. The CDR3 region is CASSPGTSSYEQYF. The DNA for the CDR3 is TGCGCCAGCAGCCCCGGGACGTCCTCCTACGAGCAGTACTTC.

The gene calls are TRBV11-2 and TRBJ2-3; no definite D call. The length of the CDR3 is 12 residues. The ends were cut back, 5 bases at V and 8 bases at J, with 11 bases in the middle. Looked up from germline, CDR1 is SGHAT and CDR2 is FQNNGV. The CDR3, as DNA: TGTGCCAGCAGCACGCAGATAGGTACGCAGTATTTT. Protein sequence: CASSTQIGTQYF. Looking up the rest from reference TRBV11-2 and TRBJ2-3 gives the full variable domain: EAGVAQSPRYKIIEKRQSVAFWCNPISGHATLYWYQQILGQGPKLLIQFQNNGVVDDSQLPKDRFSAERLKGVDSTLKIQPAKLEDSAVYLCASSTQIGTQYFGPGTRLTVL.

This clonotype was seen repeatedly, ten times or more. The V and J genes are TRBV2 and TRBJ1-5, with 10 bases aligning to TRBD1. The CDR3 is 15 amino acids. V lost 6 bases to trimming and J lost 2 bases; unmatched junction nucleotides: 4. Germline loops: CDR1 SNHLY, CDR2 FYNNEI. The CDR3, as DNA: TGTGCCAGCAGCACCGGGACAGGGGGCAATCAGCCCCAGCATTTT. Its translation: CASSTGTGGNQPQHF.

This clonotype was detected only a few times. The V call is TRBV6-5, the J call TRBJ2-2, with 7 bases fitting TRBD1. CDR1 and CDR2 (germline): MNHEY, SVGAGI. The CDR3 extends over 15 amino acids. V shed 6 bases, J shed 2 bases, and the junction held 6 bases outside the gene matches. The CDR3 protein is CASRPGTDNTGELFF. The DNA for the CDR3 is TGTGCCAGCAGACCCGGGACAGACAACACCGGGGAGCTGTTTTTT.

This rearrangement joins TRBV4-1 to TRBJ1-2; D remains ambiguous. The CDR3 is 17 residues long. Germline assignment: CDR1 MGHRA and CDR2 YSYEKL. Trimming left V 0 bases short and J 0 bases short, with 14 bases between. As DNA, the CDR3 is TGCGCCAGCAGCCAAGAAGGGAGGGTTCTCCCTAACTATGGCTACACCTTC. It translates to CASSQEGRVLPNYGYTF.

This clonotype was seen at least ten times. This chain joins TRBV28 and TRBJ1-1, with 7 bases identical to TRBD1. The CDR3 is made up of 14 amino acids. The germline V gene has CDR1 MDHEN and CDR2 SYDVKM. V dropped 5 bases and J dropped 5; count of bases not matched to a gene: 8. The CDR3 sequence: CASSTRDSLTEAFF. Written as DNA, the CDR3 is TGTGCCAGCAGTACTCGGGACAGTTTAACTGAAGCTTTCTTT. Full variable domain (missing parts from reference TRBV28 and TRBJ1-1): DVKVTQSSRYLVKRTGEKVFLECVQDMDHENMFWYRQDPGLGLRLIYFSYDVKMKEKGDIPEGYSVSREKKERFSLILESASTNQTSMYLCASSTRDSLTEAFFGQGTRLTVV.